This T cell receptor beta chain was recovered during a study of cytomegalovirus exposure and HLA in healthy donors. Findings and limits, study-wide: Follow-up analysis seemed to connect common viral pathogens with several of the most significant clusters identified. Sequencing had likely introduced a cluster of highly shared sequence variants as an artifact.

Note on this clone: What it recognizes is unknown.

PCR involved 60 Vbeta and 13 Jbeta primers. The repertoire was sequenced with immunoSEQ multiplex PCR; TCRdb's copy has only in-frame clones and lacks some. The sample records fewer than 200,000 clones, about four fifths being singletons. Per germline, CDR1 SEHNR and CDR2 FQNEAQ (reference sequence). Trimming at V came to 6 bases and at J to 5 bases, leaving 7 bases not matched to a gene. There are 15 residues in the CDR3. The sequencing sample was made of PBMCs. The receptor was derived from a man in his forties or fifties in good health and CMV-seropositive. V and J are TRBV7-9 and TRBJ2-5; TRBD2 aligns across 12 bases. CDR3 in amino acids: CASRSSGRAQETQYF. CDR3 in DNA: TGTGCCAGCAGATCTAGCGGGAGGGCCCAGGAGACCCAGTACTTC.